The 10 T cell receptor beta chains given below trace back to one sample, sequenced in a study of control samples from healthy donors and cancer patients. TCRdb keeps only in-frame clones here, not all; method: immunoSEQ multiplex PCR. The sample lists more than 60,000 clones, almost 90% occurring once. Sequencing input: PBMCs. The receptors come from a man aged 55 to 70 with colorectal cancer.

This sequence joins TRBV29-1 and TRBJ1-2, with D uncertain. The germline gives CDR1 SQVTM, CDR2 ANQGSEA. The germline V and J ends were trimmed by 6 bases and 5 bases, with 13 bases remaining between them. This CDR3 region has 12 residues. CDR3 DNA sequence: TGCAGCGTGGGGTTTGGCAAATATGGCTACACCTTC. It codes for CSVGFGKYGYTF.

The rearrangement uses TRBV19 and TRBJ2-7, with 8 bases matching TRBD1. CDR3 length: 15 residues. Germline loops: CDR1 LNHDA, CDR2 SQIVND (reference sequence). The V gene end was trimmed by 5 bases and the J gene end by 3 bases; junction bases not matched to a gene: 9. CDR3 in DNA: TGTGCCAGTAGTCCCTCCGGGACAGGACGCTACGAGCAGTACTTC. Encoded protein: CASSPSGTGRYEQYF.

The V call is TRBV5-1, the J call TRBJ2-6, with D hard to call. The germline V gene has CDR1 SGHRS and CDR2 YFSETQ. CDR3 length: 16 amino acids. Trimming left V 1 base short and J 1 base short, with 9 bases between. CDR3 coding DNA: TGCGCCAGCAGCTTGCTACAGACATCTGGGGCCAACGTCCTGACTTTC. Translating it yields CASSLLQTSGANVLTF.

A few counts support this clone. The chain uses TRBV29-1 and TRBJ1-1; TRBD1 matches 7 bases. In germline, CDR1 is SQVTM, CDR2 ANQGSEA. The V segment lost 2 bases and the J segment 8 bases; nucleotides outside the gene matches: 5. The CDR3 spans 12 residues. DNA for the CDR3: TGCAGCGTTGAAACGACAGGGACCGAAGCTTTCTTT. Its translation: CSVETTGTEAFF.

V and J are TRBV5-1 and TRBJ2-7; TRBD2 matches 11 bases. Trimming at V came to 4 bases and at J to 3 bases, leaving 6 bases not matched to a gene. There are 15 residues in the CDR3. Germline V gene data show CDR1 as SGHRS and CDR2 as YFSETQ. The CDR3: CASSLTSGSYYEQYF. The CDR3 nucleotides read TGCGCCAGCAGCCTTACTAGCGGGAGCTACTACGAGCAGTACTTC.

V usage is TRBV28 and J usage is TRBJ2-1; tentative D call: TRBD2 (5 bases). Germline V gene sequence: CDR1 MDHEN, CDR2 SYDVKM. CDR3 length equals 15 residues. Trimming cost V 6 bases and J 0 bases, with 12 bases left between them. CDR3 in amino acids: CASSSLGSSYNEQFF. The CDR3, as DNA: TGTGCCAGCAGCTCCTTGGGGAGCTCCTACAATGAGCAGTTCTTC.

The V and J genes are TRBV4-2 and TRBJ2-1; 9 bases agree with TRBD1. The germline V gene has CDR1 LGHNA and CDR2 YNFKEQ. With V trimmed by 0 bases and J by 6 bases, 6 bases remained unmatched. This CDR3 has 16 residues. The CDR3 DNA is TGTGCCAGCAGCCAAGATCACAGGGGGCTTGGCAATGAGCAGTTCTTC. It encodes CASSQDHRGLGNEQFF.

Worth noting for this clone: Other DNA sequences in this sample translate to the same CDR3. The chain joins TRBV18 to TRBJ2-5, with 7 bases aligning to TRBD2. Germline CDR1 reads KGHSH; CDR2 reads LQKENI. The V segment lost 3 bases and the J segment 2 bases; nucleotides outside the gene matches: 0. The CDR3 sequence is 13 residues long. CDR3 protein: CASSPGLQETQYF. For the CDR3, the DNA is TGTGCCAGCTCACCGGGACTACAAGAGACCCAGTACTTC. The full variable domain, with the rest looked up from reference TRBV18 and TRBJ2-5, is NAGVMQNPRHLVRRRGQEARLRCSPMKGHSHVYWYRQLPEEGLKFMVYLQKENIIDESGMPKERFSAEFPKEGPSILRIQQVVRGDSAAYFCASSPGLQETQYFGPGTRLLVL.

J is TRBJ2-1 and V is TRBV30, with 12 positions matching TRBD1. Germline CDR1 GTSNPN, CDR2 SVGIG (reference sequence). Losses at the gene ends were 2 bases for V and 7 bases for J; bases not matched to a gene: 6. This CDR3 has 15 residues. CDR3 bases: TGTGCCTGGAGTCCCGGGACAGGGGGCCGAAATGAGCAGTTCTTC. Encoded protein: CAWSPGTGGRNEQFF.

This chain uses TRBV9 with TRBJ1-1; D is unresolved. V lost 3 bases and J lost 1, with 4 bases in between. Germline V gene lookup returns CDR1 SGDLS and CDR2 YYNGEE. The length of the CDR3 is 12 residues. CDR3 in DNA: TGTGCCAGCAGCGAGGGGAACACTGAAGCTTTCTTT. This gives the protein CASSEGNTEAFF.